The 27 T cell receptor beta chains presented below share a single source sample, sequenced in a study of Tregs in tolerant kidney transplant recipients. Profiled with immunoSEQ multiplex PCR; TCRdb holds only in-frame clones, not every one. The repertoire holds roughly 250,000 clones, more than 65% seen once, with around 0.6% in the top ten. The sequencing sample was made of CD4+ T cells from blood. The receptors come from a human donor in good health.

The chain employs TRBV15 and TRBJ1-5, with a weak D call TRBD1 (6 bases). This CDR3 contains 14 residues. V was pared by 8 bases and J by 2 bases, with 13 bases between. CDR1 is LNHNV and CDR2 is YYDKDF in the germline V gene (reference sequence). The CDR3: CATSGAGGNQPQHF. CDR3 nucleotide sequence: TGTGCCACCTCAGGGGCGGGGGGCAATCAGCCCCAGCATTTT.

J is TRBJ1-2 and V is TRBV7-9; D gene uncertain. The CDR3 extends over 14 amino acids. The germline V and J ends were trimmed by 4 bases and 6 bases, with 15 bases remaining between them. Germline CDR1 is SEHNR and CDR2 is FQNEAQ (reference sequence). CDR3 sequence (DNA): TGTGCCAGCAGCTCATCCCAGGCAACCAATGGCTACACCTTC. Amino acids: CASSSSQATNGYTF. The variable domain in full, completed from reference TRBV7-9 and TRBJ1-2, reads DTGVSQNPRHKITKRGQNVTFRCDPISEHNRLYWYRQTLGQGPEFLTYFQNEAQLEKSRLLSDRFSAERPKGSFSTLEIQRTEQGDSAMYLCASSSSQATNGYTFGSGTRLTVV.

Details on this clone: This sample includes further DNA sequences coding for the same CDR3. The chain couples TRBV7-9 to TRBJ2-5; D is unclear. V was shortened by 5 bases and J by 2 bases, with 6 bases between the two germline ends. The CDR3 consists of 12 residues. CDR1 and CDR2 (germline): SEHNR, FQNEAQ (reference sequence). Written as DNA, the CDR3 is TGTGCCAGCAGCCCCCTACAAGAGACCCAGTACTTC. Its translation: CASSPLQETQYF. The full variable domain, rest sourced from reference TRBV7-9 and TRBJ2-5, is DTGVSQNPRHKITKRGQNVTFRCDPISEHNRLYWYRQTLGQGPEFLTYFQNEAQLEKSRLLSDRFSAERPKGSFSTLEIQRTEQGDSAMYLCASSPLQETQYFGPGTRLLVL.

V usage is TRBV19 and J usage is TRBJ2-1, with D unclear. Germline CDR1 LNHDA, CDR2 SQIVND (reference sequence). There are 14 residues in the CDR3. V dropped 1 base and J dropped 8 bases, with 12 bases sitting between them. The CDR3 coding sequence is TGTGCCAGTAGTATAGGGGCCACAGTCGATGAGCAGTTCTTC. Residues: CASSIGATVDEQFF.

This clone was detected once. The chain uses TRBV11-2 and TRBJ1-1; D is uncertain. This CDR3 contains 16 residues. V lost 7 bases, J lost 4 bases, and 22 bases lay in between. CDR1 SGHAT and CDR2 FQNNGV come from the germline V gene. Here the CDR3 reads CASTPRRGTAATEAFF. The CDR3 DNA sequence: TGTGCCAGCACCCCCCGGCGAGGTACTGCTGCCACTGAAGCTTTCTTT. Variable domain in full (rest from reference TRBV11-2 and TRBJ1-1): EAGVAQSPRYKIIEKRQSVAFWCNPISGHATLYWYQQILGQGPKLLIQFQNNGVVDDSQLPKDRFSAERLKGVDSTLKIQPAKLEDSAVYLCASTPRRGTAATEAFFGQGTRLTVV.

The chain recombines TRBV5-3 with TRBJ2-7, with TRBD2 identical over 8 bases. TRBV5-3 is known as an ORF, though its function is uncertain. The length of the CDR3 is 17 residues. V lost 1 base, J lost 5 bases, and 14 bases stayed unmatched. CDR3 in amino acids: CARSLRRGEPTPHEQYF. The CDR3 nucleotides read TGTGCCAGAAGCTTGAGGCGGGGGGAACCGACCCCCCACGAGCAGTACTTC.

The rearrangement joins TRBV5-1 to TRBJ2-7; tentative D call: TRBD2 (7 bases). This CDR3 comprises 17 residues. In germline, CDR1 is SGHRS, CDR2 YFSETQ. The V end was cut by 1 base, the J end by 4 bases, with 21 bases between. The CDR3 is CASSLLGGLRDVYEQYF. CDR3 in DNA: TGCGCCAGCAGCTTGTTGGGGGGGCTCCGGGATGTGTACGAGCAGTACTTC.

The chain is built from TRBV6-5 and TRBJ2-5, with a possible D match to TRBD2 (6 bases). Germline-derived CDR1 and CDR2 are MNHEY and SVGAGI. This CDR3 is built from 14 residues. V dropped 6 bases and J dropped 3 bases, with 14 bases sitting between them. The CDR3 sequence is CASSAGDWEETQYF. The CDR3 coding sequence is TGTGCCAGCAGCGCCGGGGACTGGGAAGAGACCCAGTACTTC.

This chain links TRBV29-1 with TRBJ2-5, with D possibly matching TRBD2 (6 bases). Germline V lookup: CDR1 SQVTM, CDR2 ANQGSEA. This CDR3 spans 13 amino acids. V dropped 4 bases and J dropped 4 bases, with 13 bases sitting between them. CDR3 sequence reads: CSVAGGEGETQYF. Here the CDR3 DNA reads TGCAGCGTTGCCGGCGGGGAAGGAGAGACCCAGTACTTC. The full variable domain, in which reference TRBV29-1 and TRBJ2-5 provide the parts outside the CDR3, is SAVISQKPSRDICQRGTSLTIQCQVDSQVTMMFWYRQQPGQSLTLIATANQGSEATYESGFVIDKFPISRPNLTFSTLTVSNMSPEDSSIYLCSVAGGEGETQYFGPGTRLLVL.

This chain links TRBV9 with TRBJ2-3; D might be TRBD1 (5 bases). The V and J ends lost 3 bases and 1 base respectively, with 9 bases between them. The germline CDR1 and CDR2 sequences are SGDLS and YYNGEE. CDR3 length: 14 amino acids. The CDR3 nucleotides read TGTGCCAGCAGCGGAGGACACGGCACAGATACGCAGTATTTT. It encodes CASSGGHGTDTQYF. Complete variable domain (other parts from reference TRBV9 and TRBJ2-3): DSGVTQTPKHLITATGQRVTLRCSPRSGDLSVYWYQQSLDQGLQFLIQYYNGEERAKGNILERFSAQQFPDLHSELNLSSLELGDSALYFCASSGGHGTDTQYFGPGTRLTVL.

The V and J genes are TRBV14 and TRBJ1-2; possible D gene TRBD1, 5 bases. V was trimmed by 2 bases and J by 4 bases, leaving 14 bases between them. This CDR3 has 15 residues. Germline V CDR1 and CDR2: SGHDN, FVKESK. The CDR3 DNA reads as TGTGCCAGCAGCCAACGGGGGGATTCCCTCTATGGCTACACCTTC. As protein: CASSQRGDSLYGYTF.

The CDR3 loop reads CASSYGRGGLDYGYTF. The CDR3 DNA sequence: TGTGCCAGCAGTTATGGAAGGGGAGGCCTCGACTATGGCTACACCTTC. The V gene is TRBV6-5, the J gene TRBJ1-2; D may be TRBD1 (5 bases). Per the germline V gene, CDR1 is MNHEY and CDR2 is SVGAGI. The CDR3 sequence is 16 residues long. V lost 3 bases and J 3 bases, leaving 17 bases between the germline ends.

In its sample, this clone was seen once. The rearrangement links TRBV5-6 to TRBJ2-5, with TRBD2 identical over 12 bases. Germline V gene lookup returns CDR1 SGHDT and CDR2 YYEEEE. V shed 3 bases, J shed 3 bases, and the junction held 12 bases outside the gene matches. The CDR3 covers 18 residues. This chain's CDR3 is CASSSASGRARIKETQYF. The CDR3 DNA follows: TGTGCCAGCAGCTCCGCTAGCGGGAGGGCCAGAATCAAAGAGACCCAGTACTTC.

J is TRBJ2-7 and V is TRBV6-5, with 9 bases aligning to TRBD2. Germline loops: CDR1 MNHEY, CDR2 SVGAGI. This CDR3 region has 16 residues. V trimming: 0 bases; J trimming: 2 bases; junction bases outside the gene matches: 5. The CDR3, as DNA: TGTGCCAGCAGTTACTCTAGCGGGAGAATTGCCTACGAGCAGTACTTC. It translates to CASSYSSGRIAYEQYF.

The rearrangement links TRBV5-1 to TRBJ2-3; 8 bases fit TRBD2. Trimming took 4 bases from V and 6 from J; bases not matched to a gene: 7. CDR1 is SGHRS, CDR2 YFSETQ, per germline. This CDR3 has 14 residues. The CDR3, as DNA: TGCGCCAGCAGCATCGGGACTAGAGGCGATACGCAGTATTTT. Translating it yields CASSIGTRGDTQYF.

The sample holds one count of this clone. The chain joins TRBV27 to TRBJ1-2; the match to TRBD1 covers 8 bases. V was clipped by 9 bases and J by 6 bases; unmatched bases: 12. The V gene's germline CDR1 is MNHEY and CDR2 SMNVEV (reference sequence). The CDR3 runs 14 residues. DNA of the CDR3: TGTGCCAGGCTCGACCCCGGACAGGGCCATGGCTACACCTTC. This encodes CARLDPGQGHGYTF.

The chain uses TRBV10-2 and TRBJ1-1; possibly TRBD1 for D (6 bases). Germline-derived CDR1 and CDR2 are WSHSY and SAAADI. The CDR3 is made up of 17 amino acids. With 4 bases removed from V and 1 base from J, the gap between germline ends came to 19 bases. Written as DNA, the CDR3 is TGCGCCAGCAGTGCCCGCCCAGGGGAGGGGACGAACACTGAAGCTTTCTTT. Amino acid sequence: CASSARPGEGTNTEAFF.

Here the CDR3 reads CASSLVPANTGELFF. The CDR3 nucleotides read TGTGCCAGCAGCTTGGTGCCCGCGAACACCGGGGAGCTGTTTTTT. The genes are TRBV5-6 and TRBJ2-2; D is undetermined. V was clipped by 0 bases and J by 0 bases, with 6 bases between them. CDR1 SGHDT and CDR2 YYEEEE come from the germline V gene. CDR3 length: 15 amino acids.

The chain uses TRBV5-1 and TRBJ1-2, with TRBD1 identical over 9 bases. V was pared by 0 bases and J by 7 bases, with 7 bases of the junction left unmatched. The CDR3 contains 15 residues. Germline V gives CDR1 SGHRS, CDR2 YFSETQ. The CDR3, as DNA: TGCGCCAGCAGCTTGGTAACAGGGGGCGCAGGTGGCTACACCTTC. Amino acid sequence: CASSLVTGGAGGYTF.

In DNA, the CDR3 is TGCGCCAGCAGCCCCCTCGCGTCGGGGAATCAGCCCCAGCATTTT. It encodes CASSPLASGNQPQHF. This rearrangement joins TRBV4-1 to TRBJ1-5; unclear D gene. There are 15 residues in the CDR3. V was trimmed by 4 bases and J by 4 bases, leaving 14 bases between them. CDR1 MGHRA and CDR2 YSYEKL come from the germline V gene.

The chain uses TRBV9 and TRBJ1-4; perhaps TRBD1 as D (5 bases). Looked up from germline, CDR1 is SGDLS and CDR2 is YYNGEE. Trimming cost V 3 bases and J 8 bases, with 14 bases left between them. The CDR3 length is 14 residues. CDR3 nucleotide sequence: TGTGCCAGCAGCGCGGGACCGTCTGGGGAAAAACTGTTTTTT. Translated: CASSAGPSGEKLFF.

This chain links TRBV19 with TRBJ1-6; weak D call: TRBD1 (6 bases). Germline V gives CDR1 LNHDA, CDR2 SQIVND (reference sequence). The CDR3 consists of 16 residues. The V gene lost 2 bases and the J gene lost 8 bases, with 16 bases spanning the gap. CDR3 DNA sequence: TGTGCCAGTAGTATAAGGGCAGGGGTGGGAGATTCACCCCTCCACTTT. Translating it yields CASSIRAGVGDSPLHF. Variable domain in full (rest from reference TRBV19 and TRBJ1-6): DGGITQSPKYLFRKEGQNVTLSCEQNLNHDAMYWYRQDPGQGLRLIYYSQIVNDFQKGDIAEGYSVSREKKESFPLTVTSAQKNPTAFYLCASSIRAGVGDSPLHFGNGTRLTVT.

The table lists this clone with a few counts. The V gene is TRBV6-1, the J gene TRBJ2-2; 7 nucleotides line up with TRBD1. Germline V lookup: CDR1 MNHNS, CDR2 SASEGT. The CDR3 is 15 amino acids. J gave up 0 bases and V 6 bases, and 4 bases lay outside the gene matches. In DNA form, the CDR3 reads TGTGCCAGCAGCCGGGACAGCGCGAACACCGGGGAGCTGTTTTTT. It is translated as CASSRDSANTGELFF.

The chain recombines TRBV11-3 with TRBJ1-5, with TRBD1 matching over 9 bases. The CDR3 has 12 residues. The junction had 0 bases not matched to a gene; V was cut back by 3 bases and J by 9 bases. Germline loops: CDR1 SGHNT, CDR2 YENEEA. The CDR3 loop is CASSLGQGPQHF. CDR3 DNA: TGTGCCAGCAGCTTGGGACAGGGGCCCCAGCATTTT.

This clone was seen just once. The chain combines TRBV4-1 with TRBJ2-2, with 8 bases matching TRBD1. V shed 2 bases and J 0 bases; nucleotides not matched to a gene: 8. Germline V gives CDR1 MGHRA, CDR2 YSYEKL. The length of the CDR3 is 18 residues. CDR3 coding DNA: TGCGCCAGCAGCCAAAGACGTGGGACAGGTACGAACACCGGGGAGCTGTTTTTT. Amino acid sequence: CASSQRRGTGTNTGELFF.

The chain carries TRBV7-2 and TRBJ2-3; 8 bases fit TRBD2. Per the germline V gene, CDR1 is SGHTA and CDR2 is FQGNSA. The CDR3 length is 15 residues. V dropped 9 bases and J dropped 2; count of bases not matched to a gene: 10. For the CDR3, the DNA is TGTGCCAGAAGCCCCGGGGGGGGGTACACAGATACGCAGTATTTT. It specifies CARSPGGGYTDTQYF.

V is TRBV11-3 and J is TRBJ2-2; D not certain. Trimming took 7 bases from V and 0 from J, leaving 9 bases between them. The CDR3 runs 14 residues. The V gene's germline CDR1 is SGHNT and CDR2 YENEEA. The CDR3 loop is CASTASANTGELFF. The CDR3 DNA is TGTGCCAGCACTGCCAGCGCGAACACCGGGGAGCTGTTTTTT. The full variable domain, rest sourced from reference TRBV11-3 and TRBJ2-2, is EAGVVQSPRYKIIEKKQPVAFWCNPISGHNTLYWYLQNLGQGPELLIRYENEEAVDDSQLPKDRFSAERLKGVDSTLKIQPAELGDSAVYLCASTASANTGELFFGEGSRLTVL.